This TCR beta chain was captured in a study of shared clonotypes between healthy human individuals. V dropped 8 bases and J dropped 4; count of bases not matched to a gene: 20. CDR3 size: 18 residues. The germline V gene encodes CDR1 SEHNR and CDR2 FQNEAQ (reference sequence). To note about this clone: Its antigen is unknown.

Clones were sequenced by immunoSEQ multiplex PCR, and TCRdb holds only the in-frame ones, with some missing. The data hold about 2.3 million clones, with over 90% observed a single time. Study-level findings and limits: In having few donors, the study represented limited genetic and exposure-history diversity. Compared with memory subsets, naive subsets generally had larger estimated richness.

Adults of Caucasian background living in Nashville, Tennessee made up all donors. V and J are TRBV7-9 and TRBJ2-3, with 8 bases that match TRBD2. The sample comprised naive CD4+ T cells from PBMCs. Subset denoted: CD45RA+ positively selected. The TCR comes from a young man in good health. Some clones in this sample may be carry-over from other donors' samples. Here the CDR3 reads CASSPGVSGKTRADTQYF. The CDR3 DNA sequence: TGTGCCAGCTCGCCTGGGGTTAGCGGGAAGACTCGGGCAGATACGCAGTATTTT.